This entry features one T cell receptor (beta chain) sequence. The sample originates from a study of CD8 T cells in Susac syndrome. The CDR3 runs to 15 residues. Germline V gene sequence: CDR1 MNHEY, CDR2 SMNVEV (reference sequence). V lost 2 bases to trimming and J lost 1 base, with 8 bases between them. Random hexamers were used to reverse transcribe the RNA input (about 0.45 to 1 ug). Amplification of TCR beta CDR3 by immunoSEQ multiplex PCR spanned 54 Vbeta and 13 Jbeta. TCRdb redid the calling of the immunoSEQ multiplex PCR reads with MiXCR, one entry per CDR3 protein. The top ten clones hold 0.096% of a sample with roughly 120,000 distinct CDR3 sequences, about 96% of them seen once.

The clonotype was recovered from a human donor in good health. Input material: CD4+ T cells from PBMCs. This rearrangement joins TRBV27 to TRBJ2-2, with D possibly being TRBD1 (6 bases). The CDR3 region has the DNA TGTGCCAGCAGTTTAGCGACAGGGAACACCGGGGAGCTGTTTTTT. This gives the protein CASSLATGNTGELFF.